This is a list of T cell receptor beta chains from one sample in a study of blood T cell repertoires in COVID-19. Measured with immunoSEQ multiplex PCR; TCRdb has only the in-frame clones, and not every one. In the table there are over 150,000 clones, about 88% of which are singletons. Input material: peripheral blood. Receptors originate from a man aged 25 to 45 with acute or convalescent COVID-19. The CDR3 runs from the conserved cysteine through the conserved F or W. Fields, in order: clone size, V gene, J gene, CDR3 protein. Clone size is shown for a subset of rows, as once, few, many or a class of expanded clone.

clone_size: once
v_call: TRBV29-1
j_call: TRBJ2-7
cdr3_aa: CSVAWTGDLEQYF

clone_size: -
v_call: TRBV3-1/TRBV3-2
j_call: TRBJ2-5
cdr3_aa: CASSQDSGTRSTQYF

clone_size: once
v_call: TRBV28
j_call: TRBJ1-3
cdr3_aa: CASRRGFGNTIYF

clone_size: -
v_call: TRBV5-4
j_call: TRBJ2-5
cdr3_aa: CATKLQWGPGETQYF

clone_size: once
v_call: TRBV12-5
j_call: TRBJ2-3
cdr3_aa: CASGLNTRESDTQYF

clone_size: -
v_call: TRBV5-6
j_call: TRBJ1-2
cdr3_aa: CASSSDSSWGYTF

clone_size: -
v_call: TRBV5-5
j_call: TRBJ1-5
cdr3_aa: CASSSPGSNQPQHF

clone_size: once
v_call: TRBV7-6
j_call: TRBJ2-3
cdr3_aa: CASSLVVAGAADTQYF

clone_size: -
v_call: TRBV4-1
j_call: TRBJ2-1
cdr3_aa: CASSIGLAGYNEQFF

clone_size: -
v_call: TRBV3-1/TRBV3-2
j_call: TRBJ1-2
cdr3_aa: CASSQGPGGEVAYGYTF

clone_size: few
v_call: TRBV6-5
j_call: TRBJ1-2
cdr3_aa: CASQRSGYGYTF

clone_size: -
v_call: TRBV5-1
j_call: TRBJ2-1
cdr3_aa: CASSPGVAVGNEQFF

clone_size: -
v_call: TRBV27
j_call: TRBJ1-2
cdr3_aa: CASRTGGALSGYGYTF

clone_size: -
v_call: TRBV5-8
j_call: TRBJ2-1
cdr3_aa: CASSIRLAGVNEQFF

clone_size: -
v_call: TRBV5-1
j_call: TRBJ2-7
cdr3_aa: CASSLAWATYEQYF

clone_size: -
v_call: TRBV9
j_call: TRBJ1-2
cdr3_aa: CASSVGTGPNNYGYTF

clone_size: -
v_call: TRBV4-1
j_call: TRBJ2-7
cdr3_aa: CASSQGLGSTYEQYF

clone_size: few
v_call: TRBV29-1
j_call: TRBJ2-5
cdr3_aa: CSVERQGRETQYF

clone_size: -
v_call: TRBV18
j_call: TRBJ1-4
cdr3_aa: CASSPSTGATNEKLFF

clone_size: -
v_call: TRBV6-6
j_call: TRBJ1-2
cdr3_aa: CASSPGGDRSYGYTF

clone_size: -
v_call: TRBV6-4
j_call: TRBJ1-2
cdr3_aa: CASSDSSREGGYTF

clone_size: -
v_call: TRBV25-1
j_call: TRBJ1-2
cdr3_aa: CASNTGQGARGYTF